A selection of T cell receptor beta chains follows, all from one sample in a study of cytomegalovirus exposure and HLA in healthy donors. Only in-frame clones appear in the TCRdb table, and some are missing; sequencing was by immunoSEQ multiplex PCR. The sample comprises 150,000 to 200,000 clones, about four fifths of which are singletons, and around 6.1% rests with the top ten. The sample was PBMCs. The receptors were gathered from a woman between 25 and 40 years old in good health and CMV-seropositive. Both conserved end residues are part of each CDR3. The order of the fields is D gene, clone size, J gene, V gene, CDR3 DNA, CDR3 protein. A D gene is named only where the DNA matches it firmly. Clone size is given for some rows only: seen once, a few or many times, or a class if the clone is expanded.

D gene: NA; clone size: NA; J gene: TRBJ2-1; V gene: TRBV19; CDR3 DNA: TGTGCCAGTAGCTTCCCAAAAACGGGGAATGAGCAGTTCTTC; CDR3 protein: CASSFPKTGNEQFF
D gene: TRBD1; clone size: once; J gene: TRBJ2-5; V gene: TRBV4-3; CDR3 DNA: TGCGCCAGCAGCCAAGATTTGTTAGGGGGCGGGGAGACCCAGTACTTC; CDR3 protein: CASSQDLLGGGETQYF
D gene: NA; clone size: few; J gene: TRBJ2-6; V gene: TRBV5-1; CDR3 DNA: TGCGCCAGCAGCTTGGGAGGGAGCTCTGGGGCCAACGTCCTGACTTTC; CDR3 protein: CASSLGGSSGANVLTF
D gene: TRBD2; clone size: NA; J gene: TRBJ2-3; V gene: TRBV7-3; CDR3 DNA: TGTGCCAGCAGCTTGTTAGCGGGGGGATTCACAGATACGCAGTATTTT; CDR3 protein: CASSLLAGGFTDTQYF
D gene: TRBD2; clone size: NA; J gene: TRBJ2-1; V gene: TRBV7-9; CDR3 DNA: TGTGCCAGCACCCTGGGGGGGAATGAGCAGTTCTTC; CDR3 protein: CASTLGGNEQFF
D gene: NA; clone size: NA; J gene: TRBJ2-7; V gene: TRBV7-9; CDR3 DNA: TGTGCCAGCAACCCTGGCGGTACCTACGAGCAGTACTTC; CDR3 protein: CASNPGGTYEQYF
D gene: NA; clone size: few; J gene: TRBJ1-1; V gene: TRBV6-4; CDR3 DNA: TGTGCCAGTCGACAGTTCCTGAACACTGAAGCTTTCTTT; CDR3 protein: CASRQFLNTEAFF
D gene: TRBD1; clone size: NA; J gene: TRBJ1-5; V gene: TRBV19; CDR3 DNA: TGTGCCAGTAGTATCGACAGGGGAAGCAATCAGCCCCAGCATTTT; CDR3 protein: CASSIDRGSNQPQHF
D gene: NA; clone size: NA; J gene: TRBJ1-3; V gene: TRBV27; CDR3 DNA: TGTGCCAGCAGCTCAGGGTCTGGAAACACCATATATTTT; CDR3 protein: CASSSGSGNTIYF
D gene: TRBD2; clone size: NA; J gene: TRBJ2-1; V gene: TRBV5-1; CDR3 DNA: TGCGCCAGCAGCTTGAACCCTAGCGGGAGGCTGCAGTTCTTC; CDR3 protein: CASSLNPSGRLQFF
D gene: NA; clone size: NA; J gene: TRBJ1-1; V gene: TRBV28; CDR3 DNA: TGTGCCAGCGAGGGAATGAACACTGAAGCTTTCTTT; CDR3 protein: CASEGMNTEAFF
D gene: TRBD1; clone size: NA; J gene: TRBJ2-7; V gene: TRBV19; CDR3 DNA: TGTGCCAGTAGCAATCAAGGGACAGGGAGCTACGAGCAGTACTTC; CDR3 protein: CASSNQGTGSYEQYF
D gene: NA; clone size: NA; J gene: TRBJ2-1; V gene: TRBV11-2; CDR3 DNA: TGTGCCAGCAGCAACAGGGGGGGTGAGCAGTTCTTC; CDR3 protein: CASSNRGGEQFF
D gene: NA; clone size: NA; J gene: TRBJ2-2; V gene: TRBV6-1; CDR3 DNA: TGTGCCAGCAGTGAAGTCATTACCGGGGAGCTGTTTTTT; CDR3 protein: CASSEVITGELFF
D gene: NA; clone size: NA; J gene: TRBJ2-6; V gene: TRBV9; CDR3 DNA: TGTGCCAGCAGCGTGGGGACTCGCGCTACCTCTGGGGCCAACGTCCTGACTTTC; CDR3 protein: CASSVGTRATSGANVLTF
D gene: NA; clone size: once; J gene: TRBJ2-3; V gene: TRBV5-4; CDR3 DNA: TGTGCCAGCAGCCGGGACTCTTCCGATACGCAGTATTTT; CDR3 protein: CASSRDSSDTQYF
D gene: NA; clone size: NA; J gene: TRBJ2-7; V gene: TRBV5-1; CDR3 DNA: TGCGCCAGCAGCACTGGGAGAGGGTCCTACGAGCAGTACTTC; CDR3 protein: CASSTGRGSYEQYF
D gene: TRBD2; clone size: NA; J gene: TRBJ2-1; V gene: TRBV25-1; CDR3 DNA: TGTGCCAGCAGGGGGGGATCGCGGGAGGGCCCCAATGAGCAGTTCTTC; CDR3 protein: CASRGGSREGPNEQFF
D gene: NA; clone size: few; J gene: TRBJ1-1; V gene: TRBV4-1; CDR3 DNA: TGCGCCAGCAGCCAAGGTGACATGAACACTGAAGCTTTCTTT; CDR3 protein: CASSQGDMNTEAFF
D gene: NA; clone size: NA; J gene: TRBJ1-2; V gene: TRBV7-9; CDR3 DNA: TGTGCCAGCAGCTTAGCTGAGGGGTCAGCCGGGAGGGGCTACACCTTC; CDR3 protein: CASSLAEGSAGRGYTF
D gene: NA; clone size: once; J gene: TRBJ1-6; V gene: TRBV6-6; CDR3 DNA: TGTGCCAGCAGTTATTCGGGGATTGATTCACCCCTCCACTTT; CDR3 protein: CASSYSGIDSPLHF
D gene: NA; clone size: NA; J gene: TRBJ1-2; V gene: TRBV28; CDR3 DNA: TGTGCCAGCGGAACAGGTTATGGCTACACCTTC; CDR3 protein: CASGTGYGYTF
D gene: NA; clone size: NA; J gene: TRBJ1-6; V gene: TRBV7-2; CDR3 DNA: TGTGCCAGCAGCTTAGTCGGACAAGGGAATTCACCCCTCCACTTT; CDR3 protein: CASSLVGQGNSPLHF
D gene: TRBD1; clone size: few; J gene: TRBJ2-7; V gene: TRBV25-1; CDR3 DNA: TGTGCCAGCACCCAAAGGGGACAGGGTCCCTACGAGCAGTACTTC; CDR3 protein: CASTQRGQGPYEQYF